The 12 T cell receptor beta chains given below trace back to one sample, sequenced in a study of long-term antiretroviral therapy in people with HIV. Investigators performed immunoSEQ version v3.0 at survey level. Sequenced by immunoSEQ multiplex PCR; TCRdb stores in-frame clones only, minus some. This table has approximately 17,000 clones, about 84% appearing once. The material sequenced was unsorted PBMCs, taken roughly 1.3 years before starting antiretroviral therapy. The receptors were gathered from a man aged 25-45 years with HIV.

The rearrangement joins TRBV7-2 to TRBJ2-3, with D perhaps given as TRBD1 or TRBD2 (5 bases each). Per germline, CDR1 SGHTA and CDR2 FQGNSA. The CDR3 has 15 amino acids. The V end lost 3 bases, the J end lost 5 bases, and 15 bases lay between the germline ends. CDR3 protein: CASSFTGGVGDTQYF. CDR3 DNA: TGTGCCAGCAGCTTCACTGGGGGAGTGGGAGATACGCAGTATTTT.

V usage is TRBV11-2 and J usage is TRBJ2-1; 9 bases are shared with TRBD1. The CDR3 loop spans 12 amino acids. V gave up 3 bases and J gave up 16 bases; unmatched junction bases: 7. Germline loops: CDR1 SGHAT, CDR2 FQNNGV. CDR3 nucleotides: TGTGCCAGCAGCTTCCCGGGACAGGGACAATTCTTC. Translated, it gives CASSFPGQGQFF. The full variable domain, in which reference TRBV11-2 and TRBJ2-1 provide the parts outside the CDR3, is EAGVAQSPRYKIIEKRQSVAFWCNPISGHATLYWYQQILGQGPKLLIQFQNNGVVDDSQLPKDRFSAERLKGVDSTLKIQPAKLEDSAVYLCASSFPGQGQFFGPGTRLTVL.

The rearrangement joins TRBV6-4 to TRBJ2-2, with 9 bases fitting TRBD1. Unmatched junction bases numbered 0, after V lost 4 bases and J lost 3 bases. Germline CDR1 and CDR2: MRHNA and SNTAGT. This CDR3 has 14 residues. CDR3 coding DNA: TGTGCCAGCAGTGGGACAGGGGACACCGGGGAGCTGTTTTTT. Residues: CASSGTGDTGELFF.

This clone was seen a single time. The chain is built from TRBV5-6 and TRBJ2-5; D is perhaps TRBD1 (5 bases). CDR3 length: 13 residues. Per germline, CDR1 SGHDT and CDR2 YYEEEE. V was clipped by 1 base and J by 4 bases, with 8 bases between them. The CDR3 DNA reads as TGTGCCAGCAGCTTGTTTAGGGGAGAGACCCAGTACTTC. It translates to CASSLFRGETQYF.

This sequence joins TRBV7-3 and TRBJ2-3; 8 nucleotides line up with TRBD2. Germline V gene sequence: CDR1 SGHTA, CDR2 FQGTGA. This CDR3 spans 15 amino acids. With V trimmed by 0 bases and J by 3 bases, 2 bases remained unmatched. The CDR3 region is CASSLTSGVTDTQYF. The CDR3, as DNA: TGTGCCAGCAGCTTAACTAGCGGGGTGACAGATACGCAGTATTTT.

The rearrangement links TRBV6-5 to TRBJ2-1; D perhaps matches TRBD2 (6 bases). Per the germline V gene, CDR1 is MNHEY and CDR2 is SVGAGI. Trimming pared 6 bases from V and 7 bases from J, leaving 10 bases between. This CDR3 is 12 amino acids long. Here the CDR3 DNA reads TGTGCCAGCAGGGTGAGCGGGAATGAGCAGTTCTTC. Its protein is CASRVSGNEQFF.

In this sample, this clone turned up once. J is TRBJ1-3 and V is TRBV5-8; D is uncertain. CDR3 size: 16 residues. Germline V gene data show CDR1 as SGHTS and CDR2 as YDEGEE. Trimming took off 4 bases at V and 0 bases at J, with 14 bases between the two ends. CDR3 amino acids: CASSAGRRASGNTIYF. The CDR3, as DNA: TGTGCCAGCAGCGCTGGGAGGAGGGCCTCTGGAAACACCATATATTTT.

The CDR3 reads CASSSSRTNYGYTF. The DNA of the CDR3 is TGTGCCAGCAGCTCCAGCAGGACCAACTATGGCTACACCTTC. The chain couples TRBV7-9 to TRBJ1-2; D unclear. CDR3 length: 14 amino acids. The germline gives CDR1 SEHNR, CDR2 FQNEAQ (reference sequence). V was shortened by 4 bases and J by 2 bases, with 11 bases between the two germline ends. Combining the CDR3 with reference TRBV7-9 and TRBJ1-2 gives the whole variable domain DTGVSQNPRHKITKRGQNVTFRCDPISEHNRLYWYRQTLGQGPEFLTYFQNEAQLEKSRLLSDRFSAERPKGSFSTLEIQRTEQGDSAMYLCASSSSRTNYGYTFGSGTRLTVV.

This clone has more than one count but fewer than ten. This chain uses TRBV27 with TRBJ2-5; 8 bases are shared with TRBD2. The germline V gene has CDR1 MNHEY and CDR2 SMNVEV (reference sequence). The V and J ends lost 8 bases and 5 bases, in that order; junction bases with no gene match: 13. CDR3 length: 15 residues. This CDR3 reads CASGAGETPQETQYF. CDR3 bases: TGTGCCAGCGGAGCGGGAGAGACCCCGCAGGAGACCCAGTACTTC.

The J gene is TRBJ1-1, the V gene TRBV29-1; maybe TRBD1 (6 bases). The CDR3 runs to 15 residues. Germline assignment: CDR1 SQVTM and CDR2 ANQGSEA. V lost 4 bases and J 5 bases, leaving 20 bases between the germline ends. Here the CDR3 DNA reads TGCAGCGTTGTTGGGTCCGGGACAAGAAATACTGAAGCTTTCTTT. Translating gives CSVVGSGTRNTEAFF.

This clone was observed a few times. The chain is built from TRBV4-2 and TRBJ2-5; D might be TRBD1 (6 bases). The CDR3 sequence is 14 residues long. In germline, CDR1 is LGHNA, CDR2 YNFKEQ. V was pared by 2 bases and J by 4 bases, with 11 bases between. In nucleotides, the CDR3 is TGTGCCAGCAGCCAAAAACAGGGTGTAGAGACCCAGTACTTC. It yields the protein CASSQKQGVETQYF.

V is TRBV5-1 and J is TRBJ1-2, with a tentative D call TRBD1 (6 bases). Germline CDR1 SGHRS, CDR2 YFSETQ. The CDR3 runs 15 residues. V lost 4 bases and J 2 bases, leaving 15 bases between the germline ends. CDR3 in DNA: TGCGCCAGCAGCGAACTCAGGGGACGGAACTATGGCTACACCTTC. The encoded protein is CASSELRGRNYGYTF. The entire variable domain, with the rest obtained from reference TRBV5-1 and TRBJ1-2, is as follows: KAGVTQTPRYLIKTRGQQVTLSCSPISGHRSVSWYQQTPGQGLQFLFEYFSETQRNKGNFPGRFSGRQFSNSRSEMNVSTLELGDSALYLCASSELRGRNYGYTFGSGTRLTVV.